This passage covers 21 T cell receptor beta chains from one sample sequenced in a study of cytomegalovirus exposure and HLA in healthy donors. PCR involved 60 Vbeta and 13 Jbeta primers. Sequencing was performed with immunoSEQ multiplex PCR; in TCRdb, only in-frame clones are kept and a portion is missing. The table lists about 180,000 clones, around 79% of them singletons. Specimen: PBMCs. The receptors stem from a woman aged 40 to 55 in good health and CMV-seronegative.

The rearrangement uses TRBV7-9 and TRBJ2-6; tentative D call: TRBD1 (5 bases). Deletions cut 5 bases from V and 0 bases from J, with 11 bases between. The V gene's germline CDR1 is SEHNR and CDR2 FQNEAQ (reference sequence). There are 16 residues in the CDR3. CDR3 nucleotides: TGTGCCAGCAGCCGGAGCAGGGACTCTGGGGCCAACGTCCTGACTTTC. Translating gives CASSRSRDSGANVLTF.

As regards this clone: This sample also contains other DNA sequences that code for the same CDR3. The rearrangement joins TRBV9 to TRBJ2-7; 7 positions match TRBD2. This CDR3 is 13 amino acids long. Germline CDR1 reads SGDLS; CDR2 reads YYNGEE. J gave up 6 bases and V 0 bases, and 3 bases lay outside the gene matches. CDR3 amino acids: CASSVAPGGEQYF. The CDR3 DNA sequence: TGTGCCAGCAGCGTAGCCCCGGGGGGCGAGCAGTACTTC. The full variable domain, with the rest looked up from reference TRBV9 and TRBJ2-7, is DSGVTQTPKHLITATGQRVTLRCSPRSGDLSVYWYQQSLDQGLQFLIQYYNGEERAKGNILERFSAQQFPDLHSELNLSSLELGDSALYFCASSVAPGGEQYFGPGTRLTVT.

The chain uses TRBV5-1 and TRBJ1-3; 9 bases match TRBD1. Germline loops: CDR1 SGHRS, CDR2 YFSETQ. The CDR3 length is 15 residues. V gave up 4 bases and J gave up 2 bases; unmatched junction bases: 4. The CDR3 coding sequence is TGCGCCAGCAGCCCCCGACAGGGGGCTGGAAACACCATATATTTT. Translating it yields CASSPRQGAGNTIYF.

This clone was seen only a few times. The chain carries TRBV5-1 and TRBJ1-1, with TRBD1 matching over 8 bases. The J segment lost 0 bases and the V segment lost 5 bases, leaving 3 bases of the junction unmatched. This CDR3 contains 14 residues. Germline V gives CDR1 SGHRS, CDR2 YFSETQ. This CDR3 is CASRSDRVNTEAFF. DNA of the CDR3: TGCGCCAGCAGATCGGACAGGGTGAACACTGAAGCTTTCTTT.

V gene TRBV4-2 combines with J gene TRBJ1-3; 7 bases agree with TRBD1. CDR1 and CDR2 (germline): LGHNA, YNFKEQ. The CDR3 has 16 amino acids. V lost 1 base to trimming and J lost 1 base; unmatched junction nucleotides: 4. CDR3 loop: CASSQVQGGSGNTIYF. The CDR3 coding sequence is TGTGCCAGCAGCCAAGTGCAGGGGGGTTCTGGAAACACCATATATTTT.

The rearrangement joins TRBV6-1 to TRBJ1-2; D might be TRBD1 (5 bases). Trimming pared 0 bases from V and 4 bases from J, leaving 12 bases between. This CDR3 contains 15 residues. Germline V lookup: CDR1 MNHNS, CDR2 SASEGT. CDR3 amino acids: CASSEARGNSYGYTF. DNA for the CDR3: TGTGCCAGCAGTGAAGCCCGGGGGAATAGCTATGGCTACACCTTC.

The CDR3 nucleotides are TGTGCCAGCAGTACTGACTCCCGCGCGCCCGAGCAGTACTTC. This sequence encodes CASSTDSRAPEQYF. This chain links TRBV6-5 with TRBJ2-7; no reliable D call. Looked up from germline, CDR1 is MNHEY and CDR2 is SVGAGI. V shed 5 bases and J shed 6 bases, with 17 bases lying between them. The length of the CDR3 is 14 residues.

This chain uses TRBV28 with TRBJ1-2; 10 nucleotides match TRBD1. V lost 6 bases, J lost 4 bases, and 2 bases stayed unmatched. The germline gives CDR1 MDHEN, CDR2 SYDVKM. There are 13 residues in the CDR3. CDR3 DNA sequence: TGTGCCAGCAGGGGACAGGGGATCTATGGCTACACCTTC. Amino acid sequence: CASRGQGIYGYTF.

The chain recombines TRBV28 with TRBJ1-3; no firm D call. The CDR3 has 14 residues. The V end lost 3 bases, the J end lost 2 bases, and 8 bases lay between the germline ends. CDR1 is MDHEN and CDR2 is SYDVKM in the germline V gene. The CDR3 is CASSFGQAGNTIYF. CDR3 in DNA: TGTGCCAGCAGTTTCGGTCAGGCTGGAAACACCATATATTTT.

The chain links TRBV18 to TRBJ2-7, with D hard to call. V lost 6 bases, J lost 6 bases, and 6 bases lay in between. The germline CDR1 and CDR2 sequences are KGHSH and LQKENI. This CDR3 is 10 amino acids long. CDR3: CASSRPEQYF. CDR3 in DNA: TGTGCCAGCTCGCGCCCCGAGCAGTACTTC.

The rearrangement uses TRBV11-1 and TRBJ2-5; TRBD1 might be the D (5 bases). Trimming took off 1 base at V and 1 base at J, with 13 bases between the two ends. Germline V gene sequence: CDR1 SGHAT, CDR2 FQDESV (reference sequence). There are 16 residues in the CDR3. CDR3 sequence: CASSLEGPSAQETQYF. The CDR3 bases are TGTGCCAGCAGCTTAGAGGGGCCGTCAGCCCAAGAGACCCAGTACTTC.

The CDR3 bases are TGTGCCAGCAGCTTGGGAGTGCCGGGTCCTTACAATGAGCAGTTCTTC. This codes for CASSLGVPGPYNEQFF. The chain links TRBV5-6 to TRBJ2-1; no reliable D call. V lost 0 bases to trimming and J lost 4 bases, with 14 bases between them. Germline V CDR1 and CDR2: SGHDT, YYEEEE. CDR3 size: 16 residues. Combining the CDR3 with reference TRBV5-6 and TRBJ2-1 gives the whole variable domain DAGVTQSPTHLIKTRGQQVTLRCSPKSGHDTVSWYQQALGQGPQFIFQYYEEEERQRGNFPDRFSGHQFPNYSSELNVNALLLGDSALYLCASSLGVPGPYNEQFFGPGTRLTVL.

The chain couples TRBV5-1 to TRBJ2-5; the D gene is possibly TRBD2 (6 bases). In germline, CDR1 is SGHRS, CDR2 YFSETQ. The CDR3 has 15 residues. The V and J ends lost 6 bases and 0 bases respectively, with 15 bases between them. CDR3 region: CASNLLGDYQETQYF. The DNA of the CDR3 is TGCGCCAGCAACCTCCTGGGGGACTACCAAGAGACCCAGTACTTC.

The chain employs TRBV28 and TRBJ2-2; possibly TRBD2 for D (5 bases). The germline gives CDR1 MDHEN, CDR2 SYDVKM. V dropped 5 bases and J dropped 0 bases, with 16 bases sitting between them. This CDR3 is 17 amino acids long. The DNA of the CDR3 is TGTGCCAGCAGTGTCCACCCGGGATACGCGAACACCGGGGAGCTGTTTTTT. Amino acids: CASSVHPGYANTGELFF.

The gene calls are TRBV7-9 and TRBJ2-5; 10 positions match TRBD2. Germline trimming cut 11 bases from V and 5 bases from J; bases unmatched to any gene: 8. The CDR3 sequence is 13 residues long. Germline CDR1 SEHNR, CDR2 FQNEAQ (reference sequence). CDR3 nucleotides: TGTGCCGCGAATCTAGCGGGGGACGAGACCCAGTACTTC. This encodes CAANLAGDETQYF.

The genes are TRBV13 and TRBJ2-3; D is perhaps TRBD1 (5 bases). CDR3 length: 12 residues. Between the trimmed V and J ends, which lost 3 bases and 6 bases, there was a span of 7 bases. The germline V gene has CDR1 PRHDT and CDR2 FYEKMQ (reference sequence). CDR3 DNA sequence: TGTGCCAGCAGCTTCAGGGCGGATACGCAGTATTTT. Its protein product is CASSFRADTQYF.

V is TRBV18 and J is TRBJ2-5; D perhaps matches TRBD1 (6 bases). Germline assignment: CDR1 KGHSH and CDR2 LQKENI. The CDR3 is made up of 13 amino acids. The germline V and J ends were trimmed by 5 bases and 2 bases, with 9 bases remaining between them. The CDR3 region is CASSRQEQETQYF. The CDR3 DNA reads TGTGCCAGCTCAAGACAGGAGCAAGAGACCCAGTACTTC.

The chain links TRBV5-1 to TRBJ1-5, with a possible D match to TRBD1 (5 bases). This CDR3 is 14 amino acids long. Trimming removed 2 bases from V and 7 bases from J, with 13 bases in between. Germline V gene sequence: CDR1 SGHRS, CDR2 YFSETQ. The CDR3, as DNA: TGCGCCAGCAGCTTAGGAGGGACGGGCCAGCCCCAGCATTTT. This translates into CASSLGGTGQPQHF.

The rearrangement joins TRBV4-1 to TRBJ2-2, with a tentative D call TRBD1 (5 bases). Germline V lookup: CDR1 MGHRA, CDR2 YSYEKL. Trimming pared 1 base from V and 9 bases from J, leaving 9 bases between. There are 13 residues in the CDR3. CDR3 residues: CASSQGGIWELFF. Here the CDR3 DNA reads TGCGCCAGCAGCCAAGGGGGCATCTGGGAGCTGTTTTTT.

The rearrangement joins TRBV11-3 to TRBJ2-7, with D perhaps TRBD1 (6 bases). This CDR3 has 15 amino acids. Germline loops: CDR1 SGHNT, CDR2 YENEEA. V was cut by 5 bases and J by 0 bases, with 14 bases left in between. CDR3 DNA sequence: TGTGCCAGCAGCAAGGACAGTCTTAGCTCCTACGAGCAGTACTTC. Encoded protein: CASSKDSLSSYEQYF. The whole variable domain, filled in from reference TRBV11-3 and TRBJ2-7, reads EAGVVQSPRYKIIEKKQPVAFWCNPISGHNTLYWYLQNLGQGPELLIRYENEEAVDDSQLPKDRFSAERLKGVDSTLKIQPAELGDSAVYLCASSKDSLSSYEQYFGPGTRLTVT.

This clone was seen a handful of times. The sample contains more than one DNA sequence encoding this CDR3. V usage is TRBV6-5 and J usage is TRBJ2-5; D not resolved. V was trimmed by 0 bases and J by 1 base, leaving 6 bases between them. CDR3 length equals 14 residues. In germline, CDR1 is MNHEY, CDR2 SVGAGI. CDR3 residues: CASSYSGSQETQYF. DNA for the CDR3: TGTGCCAGCAGTTACTCGGGCAGCCAAGAGACCCAGTACTTC.